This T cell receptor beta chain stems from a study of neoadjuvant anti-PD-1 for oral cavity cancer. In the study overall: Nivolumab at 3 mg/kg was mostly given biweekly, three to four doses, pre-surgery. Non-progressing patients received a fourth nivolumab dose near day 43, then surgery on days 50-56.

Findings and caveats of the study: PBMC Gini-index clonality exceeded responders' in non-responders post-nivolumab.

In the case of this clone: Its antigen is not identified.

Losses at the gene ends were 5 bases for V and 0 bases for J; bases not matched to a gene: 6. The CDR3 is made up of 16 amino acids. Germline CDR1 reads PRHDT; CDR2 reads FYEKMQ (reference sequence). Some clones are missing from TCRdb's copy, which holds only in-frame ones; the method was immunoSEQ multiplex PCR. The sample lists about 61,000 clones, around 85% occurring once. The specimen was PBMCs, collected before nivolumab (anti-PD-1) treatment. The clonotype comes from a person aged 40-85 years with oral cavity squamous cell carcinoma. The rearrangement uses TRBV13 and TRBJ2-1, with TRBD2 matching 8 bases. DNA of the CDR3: TGTGCCAGCAGCGTTATAGCGGGGAGCTCCTACAATGAGCAGTTCTTC. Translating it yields CASSVIAGSSYNEQFF.